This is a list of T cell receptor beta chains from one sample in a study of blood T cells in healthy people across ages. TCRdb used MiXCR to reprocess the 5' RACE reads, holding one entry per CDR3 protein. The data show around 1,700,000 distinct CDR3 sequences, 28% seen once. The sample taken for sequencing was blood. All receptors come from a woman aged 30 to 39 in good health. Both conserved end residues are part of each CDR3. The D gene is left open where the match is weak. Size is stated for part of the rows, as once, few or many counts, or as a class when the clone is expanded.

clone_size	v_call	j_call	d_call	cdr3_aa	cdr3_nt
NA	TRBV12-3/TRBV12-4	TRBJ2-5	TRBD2	CASSLAGGQSETQYF	TGTGCCAGCAGTTTAGCGGGAGGGCAGTCGGAGACCCAGTACTTC
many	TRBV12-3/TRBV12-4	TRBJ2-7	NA	CASSLSSRGEQYF	TGTGCCAGCAGTTTGAGCTCTCGGGGAGAGCAGTACTTC
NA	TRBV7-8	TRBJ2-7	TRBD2	CASSTRVAGDGEQYF	TGTGCCAGCAGCACAAGGGTAGCGGGAGACGGAGAGCAGTACTTC
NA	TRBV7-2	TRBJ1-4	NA	CASSLASGVNEKLFF	TGTGCCAGCAGCTTAGCCTCTGGGGTGAATGAAAAACTGTTTTTT
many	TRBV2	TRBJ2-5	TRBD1	CASRETGGQETQYF	TGTGCCAGCAGGGAGACAGGGGGGCAAGAGACCCAGTACTTC
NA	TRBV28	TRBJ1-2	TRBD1	CASNRIRTGGIHGYTF	TGTGCCAGCAATCGGATTCGGACAGGGGGCATCCATGGCTACACCTTC
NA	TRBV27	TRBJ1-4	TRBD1	CASSLQGEEKLFF	TGTGCCAGCAGTTTACAGGGGGAAGAAAAACTGTTTTTT
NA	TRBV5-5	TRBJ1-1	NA	CASSFAGIRTEAFF	TGTGCCAGCAGCTTTGCAGGGATTCGCACTGAAGCTTTCTTT
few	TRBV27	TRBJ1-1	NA	CASSGRRRSTEAFF	TGTGCCAGCAGCGGCCGTCGGAGGAGCACTGAAGCTTTCTTT
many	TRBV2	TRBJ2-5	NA	CASSPLGLRYQETQYF	TGTGCCAGCAGCCCGTTGGGACTTCGGTACCAAGAGACCCAGTACTTC
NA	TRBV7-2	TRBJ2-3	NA	CASSLIFSPPTDTQYF	TGTGCCAGCAGCTTAATTTTTAGTCCCCCCACAGATACGCAGTATTTT
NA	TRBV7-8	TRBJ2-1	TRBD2	CASSWARPLAGAYNEQFF	TGTGCCAGCAGTTGGGCCCGACCTCTAGCGGGGGCCTACAATGAGCAGTTCTTC
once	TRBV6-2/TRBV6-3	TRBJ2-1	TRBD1	CASSSPRGRINEQFF	TGTGCCAGCAGTTCCCCAAGGGGGCGCATCAATGAGCAGTTCTTC
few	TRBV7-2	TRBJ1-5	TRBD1	CASSLSNTGGNQPQHF	TGTGCCAGCAGCCTGAGTAATACAGGGGGCAATCAGCCCCAGCATTTT
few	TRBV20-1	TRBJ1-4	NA	CSAFRDGSRRVTNEKLFF	TGCAGTGCTTTCCGTGACGGGAGCCGGAGAGTGACTAATGAAAAACTGTTTTTT
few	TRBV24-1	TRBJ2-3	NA	CATSDPVNTQYF	TGTGCCACCAGTGATCCCGTCAATACGCAGTATTTT
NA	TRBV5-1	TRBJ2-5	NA	CASTHPGGGETQYF	TGCGCCAGCACCCATCCAGGTGGAGGAGAGACCCAGTACTTC
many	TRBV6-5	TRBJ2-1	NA	CASRGSSYNEQFF	TGTGCCAGCCGGGGAAGCTCCTACAATGAGCAGTTCTTC
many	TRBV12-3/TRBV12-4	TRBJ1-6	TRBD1	CASGDRGQGYSPLHF	TGTGCCAGCGGTGACCGAGGACAGGGCTATTCACCCCTCCACTTT
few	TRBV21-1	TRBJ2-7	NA	CASSKREGQANEQYF	TGTGCCAGCAGCAAACGTGAAGGACAGGCCAACGAGCAGTACTTC
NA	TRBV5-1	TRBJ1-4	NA	CASSQNTVDNEKLFF	TGCGCCAGCAGCCAGAACACGGTTGATAATGAAAAACTGTTTTTT
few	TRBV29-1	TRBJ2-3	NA	CSVEAPTGLTDTQYF	TGCAGCGTTGAAGCCCCGACAGGATTGACAGATACGCAGTATTTT
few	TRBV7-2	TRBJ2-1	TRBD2	CASSLDSGRPEQFF	TGTGCCAGCAGCTTAGATAGCGGGAGACCTGAGCAGTTCTTC
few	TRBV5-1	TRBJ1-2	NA	CASSLGGQNGYTF	TGCGCCAGCAGCTTGGGTGGGCAGAATGGCTACACCTTC
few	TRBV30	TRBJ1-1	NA	CAYSRGDTEAFF	TGTGCCTACTCACGTGGGGACACTGAAGCTTTCTTT